This record concerns one T cell receptor beta chain sequence. The sample is drawn from a study of Ad26.COV2.S vaccination and SARS-CoV-2 variants. CDR1 is LNHNV, CDR2 YYDKDF, per germline (reference sequence). The CDR3 is 20 residues long. V was clipped by 1 base and J by 0 bases; unmatched bases: 16. Profiled with immunoSEQ multiplex PCR; TCRdb holds only in-frame clones, not every one. The sample holds around 370,000 clones, 70% to 90% seen once. The treatment: 19 received Ad26.COV2.S at low or high dose, single or two shots; roughly five received placebo; per-sample allocation not given. Sampling was done on day 63 after the first vaccine or placebo injection. An adult of 18-55 years in Boston served as donor.

The source material was peripheral blood, sampled in a trial of Ad26.COV2.S vaccine versus placebo. The source is a person between 18 and 59 years old who received the Ad26.COV2.S COVID-19 vaccine or a placebo. J is TRBJ2-7 and V is TRBV15; 9 bases are a match to TRBD1. The CDR3 protein is CATSRALYTRTGQGSYEQYF. The CDR3 DNA reads as TGTGCCACCAGCAGAGCCCTCTACACTCGGACGGGACAGGGCTCCTACGAGCAGTACTTC.